What follows describes a single T cell receptor beta chain. Its antigen is not known. Since a much larger clone is just one base distant, this may be a read error. cDNA libraries for TCR beta contained unique molecular identifiers. One entry per CDR3 protein, called by TCRdb with MiXCR from the PCR reads. The data contain 150,000 to 200,000 distinct CDR3 sequences, 30% of them singletons. This sample was taken from a study of post-analysis software for immune sequencing data. Whole-study findings and limits: Roughly five TRBV segments appeared more often in patients than in controls, and TRBV5-6, TRBV5-1 and TRBV20-1 were among these.

Germline V gives CDR1 SGHRS, CDR2 YFSETQ. The CDR3 sequence is 13 residues long. This receptor was taken from a girl between 10 and 17 years old with multiple sclerosis. Sequenced sample: blood. V and J are TRBV5-1 and TRBJ2-1; unclear D gene. The J call may be incorrect, as the DNA end agrees better with TRBJ2-7. The CDR3 sequence is CASSLSVYNEQYF. The DNA of the CDR3 is TGCGCCAGCAGCTTGTCCGTTTACAATGAGCAGTACTTC.